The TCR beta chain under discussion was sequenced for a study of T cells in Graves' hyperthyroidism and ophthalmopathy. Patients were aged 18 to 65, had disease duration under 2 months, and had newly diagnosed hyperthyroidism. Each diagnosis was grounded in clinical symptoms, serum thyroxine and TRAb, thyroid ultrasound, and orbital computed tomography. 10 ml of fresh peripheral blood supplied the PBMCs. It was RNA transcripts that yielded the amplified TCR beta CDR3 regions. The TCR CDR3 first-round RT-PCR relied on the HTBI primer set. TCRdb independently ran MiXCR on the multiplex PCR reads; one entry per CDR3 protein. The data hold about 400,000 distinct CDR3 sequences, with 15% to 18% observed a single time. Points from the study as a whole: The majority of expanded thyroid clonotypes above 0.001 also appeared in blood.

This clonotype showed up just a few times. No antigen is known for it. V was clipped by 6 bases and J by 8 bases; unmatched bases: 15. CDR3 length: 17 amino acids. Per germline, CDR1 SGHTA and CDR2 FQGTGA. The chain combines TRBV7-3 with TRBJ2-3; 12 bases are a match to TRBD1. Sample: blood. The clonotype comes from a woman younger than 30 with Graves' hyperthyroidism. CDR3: CASSLNRDRGRTVTQYF. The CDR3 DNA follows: TGTGCCAGCAGTTTGAACCGGGACAGGGGGCGGACGGTTACGCAGTATTTT.